These 11 T cell receptor beta chains share one sample of origin, sequenced in a study of T cells in Graves' hyperthyroidism and ophthalmopathy. Amplification yielded TCR beta CDR3 regions, with RNA transcripts as the source. First-round RT-PCR targeting the TCR CDR3 was performed with the HTBI primer set. MiXCR, applied by TCRdb to the multiplex PCR reads, yields one record per CDR3 protein. The sample has nearly 600,000 distinct CDR3 sequences, 14% seen once; the top ten hold 7% to 9%. Sequenced: blood. Receptor source: a woman younger than 30 with Graves' ophthalmopathy.

This clonotype came up many times. The CDR3 DNA follows: TGTGCCAGCTTGGAGGGGGCCGCTTCCCTAAGCAATCAGCCCCAGCATTTT. This codes for CASLEGAASLSNQPQHF. This chain connects TRBV7-2 to TRBJ1-5, with TRBD1 matching 7 bases. CDR3 length equals 17 residues. Germline CDR1 and CDR2: SGHTA and FQGNSA. V lost 8 bases to trimming and J lost 1 base; unmatched junction nucleotides: 14.

This clonotype was found many times. The chain joins TRBV27 to TRBJ2-7; 9 positions agree with TRBD1. The V gene's germline CDR1 is MNHEY and CDR2 SMNVEV (reference sequence). V gave up 1 base and J gave up 3 bases; unmatched junction bases: 7. The CDR3 sequence is 16 residues long. This CDR3 is CASSLWGTGRFYEQYF. The CDR3 DNA follows: TGTGCCAGCAGTTTATGGGGGACAGGGCGTTTCTACGAGCAGTACTTC.

This clonotype was observed a handful of times. Given a much more abundant clone one base away, this may be a read error. This rearrangement joins TRBV28 to TRBJ1-1; D ambiguous. V shed 6 bases and J shed 3 bases, with 8 bases lying between them. The CDR3 consists of 12 residues. Germline V gene lookup returns CDR1 MDHEN and CDR2 SYDVKM. The CDR3, as DNA: TGTGCCAGCAGGAAATCGGACACTGAAGCTTTCTTT. Amino acid sequence: CASRKSDTEAFF.

This rearrangement joins TRBV20-1 to TRBJ2-3, with 12 bases identical to TRBD1. The trim removed 6 bases at V and 6 bases at J, leaving 10 bases unmatched. The CDR3 loop spans 15 amino acids. The germline gives CDR1 DFQATT, CDR2 SNEGSKA (reference sequence). In nucleotides, the CDR3 is TGCAGTGCAGCCGGGACAGGGGGCGAAAGGGATACGCAGTATTTT. Its protein product is CSAAGTGGERDTQYF.

This clonotype occurred many times. This chain uses TRBV6-1 with TRBJ2-7, with 14 bases identical to TRBD2. With 2 bases clipped from V and 3 bases from J, the junction kept 3 bases outside the gene matches. Germline lookup yields CDR1 MNHNS and CDR2 SASEGT. There are 16 residues in the CDR3. The CDR3 DNA sequence: TGTGCCAGCAGTGAATCGGGACTAGCGGGAGTCTACGAGCAGTACTTC. This codes for CASSESGLAGVYEQYF.

This clonotype was observed at least ten times. The genes are TRBV18 and TRBJ1-2, with D hard to call. The germline CDR1 and CDR2 sequences are KGHSH and LQKENI. Trimming pared 1 base from V and 4 bases from J, leaving 7 bases between. The CDR3 runs to 13 residues. This CDR3 is CASSPRAAYGYTF. The CDR3, as DNA: TGTGCCAGCTCACCACGGGCAGCCTATGGCTACACCTTC.

The rearrangement joins TRBV27 to TRBJ2-7; 8 bases are shared with TRBD1. V shed 5 bases, J shed 4 bases, and the junction held 10 bases outside the gene matches. CDR1 is MNHEY and CDR2 is SMNVEV in the germline V gene (reference sequence). This CDR3 has 15 amino acids. The CDR3 coding sequence is TGTGCCAGCAGTGGGACAGGTGGGAATCGGTACGAGCAGTACTTC. It is translated as CASSGTGGNRYEQYF.

The chain has TRBV12-3 or TRBV12-4 and TRBJ2-1; D ambiguous. This CDR3 spans 15 amino acids. Between the trimmed V and J ends, which lost 6 bases and 9 bases, there was a span of 21 bases. DNA for the CDR3: TGTGCCAGCAGAAAAGACATGATTATTATGGGTGAGCAGTTCTTC. Amino acid sequence: CASRKDMIIMGEQFF.

V usage is TRBV4-1 and J usage is TRBJ2-1, with 9 positions matching TRBD2. CDR1 and CDR2 (germline): MGHRA, YSYEKL. The CDR3 extends over 17 amino acids. V shed 2 bases and J 4 bases; nucleotides not matched to a gene: 9. The CDR3 DNA is TGCGCCAGCAGCCAACCTCTGGCGGGAGGGCCTTACAATGAGCAGTTCTTC. The encoded protein is CASSQPLAGGPYNEQFF.

This clonotype was seen repeatedly, ten times or more. The V and J genes are TRBV12-3 or TRBV12-4 and TRBJ2-2, with 12 bases aligning to TRBD2. The CDR3 extends over 16 amino acids. The V segment lost 5 bases and the J segment 8 bases; nucleotides outside the gene matches: 9. The CDR3 protein is CASSPGLAGLKGELFF. The CDR3 DNA is TGTGCCAGCAGTCCTGGACTAGCGGGACTCAAAGGGGAGCTGTTTTTT.

The sample holds many counts of this clonotype. This chain links TRBV6-2 or TRBV6-3 with TRBJ2-1; D is possibly TRBD1 or TRBD2 (6 bases each). V gave up 0 bases and J gave up 10 bases, with 13 bases separating them. Germline V gene sequence: CDR1 MNHEY, CDR2 SVGEGT. The CDR3 length is 14 residues. The CDR3 protein is CASSYSDLGGEQFF. The CDR3 nucleotides read TGTGCCAGCAGTTACTCGGATTTGGGGGGCGAGCAGTTCTTC.